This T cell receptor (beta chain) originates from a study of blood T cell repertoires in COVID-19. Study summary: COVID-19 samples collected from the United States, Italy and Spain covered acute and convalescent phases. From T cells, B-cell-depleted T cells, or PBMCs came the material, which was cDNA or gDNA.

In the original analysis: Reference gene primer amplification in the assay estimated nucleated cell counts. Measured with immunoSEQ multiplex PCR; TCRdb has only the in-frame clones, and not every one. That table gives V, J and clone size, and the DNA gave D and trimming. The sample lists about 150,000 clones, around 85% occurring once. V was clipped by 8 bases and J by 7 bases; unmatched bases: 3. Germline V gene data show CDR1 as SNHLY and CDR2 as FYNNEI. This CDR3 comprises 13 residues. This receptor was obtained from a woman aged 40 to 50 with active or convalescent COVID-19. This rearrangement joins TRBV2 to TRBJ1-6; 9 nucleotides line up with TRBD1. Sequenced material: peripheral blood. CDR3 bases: TGTGCCAGCCAGGGACAGGGAAATTCACCCCTCCACTTT. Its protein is CASQGQGNSPLHF.